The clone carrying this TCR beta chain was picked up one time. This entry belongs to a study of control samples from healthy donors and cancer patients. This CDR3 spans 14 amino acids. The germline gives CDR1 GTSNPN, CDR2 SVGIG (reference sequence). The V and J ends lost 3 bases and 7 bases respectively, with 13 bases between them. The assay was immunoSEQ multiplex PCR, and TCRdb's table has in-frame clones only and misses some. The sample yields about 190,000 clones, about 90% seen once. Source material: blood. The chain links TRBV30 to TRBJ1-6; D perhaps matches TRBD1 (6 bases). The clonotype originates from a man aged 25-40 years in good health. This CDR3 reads CAWSGGGGNSPLHF. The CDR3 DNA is TGTGCCTGGAGCGGCGGGGGCGGGAATTCACCCCTCCACTTT.